The 7 T cell receptor beta chains in this list originate from one sample, sequenced in a study of cytomegalovirus exposure and HLA in healthy donors. This PCR relied on a set of 60 Vbeta primers and 13 Jbeta primers. This table comes from immunoSEQ multiplex PCR, and its TCRdb copy is limited to in-frame clones, with some not included. The top ten hold 0.5% to 0.85% of the sample, which has around 150,000 clones, 60% to 80% seen once. Sequencing input: PBMCs. The origin of the receptors is a male donor in good health and CMV-seronegative.

The rearrangement links TRBV20-1 to TRBJ1-2, with 11 nucleotides matching TRBD1. In germline, CDR1 is DFQATT, CDR2 SNEGSKA (reference sequence). CDR3 length: 11 amino acids. J lost 9 bases, V lost 6 bases, and 3 bases had no gene match. CDR3 sequence (DNA): TGCAGTGCCCGGGACAGGGGGAGCTACACCTTC. Its protein product is CSARDRGSYTF.

About this clone itself: One end of the junction does not line up with germline, which may come from a read error. The chain has TRBV7-9 and TRBJ2-3, with 9 bases identical to TRBD2. The germline CDR1 and CDR2 sequences are SEHNR and FQNEAQ (reference sequence). The CDR3 runs 16 residues. This CDR3 reads CSSSFILAGLTDTQYF. In nucleotides, the CDR3 is TGTTCCAGCAGCTTTATCCTAGCGGGACTCACAGATACGCAGTATTTT. Together with reference TRBV7-9 and TRBJ2-3, the CDR3 gives the full variable domain: DTGVSQNPRHKITKRGQNVTFRCDPISEHNRLYWYRQTLGQGPEFLTYFQNEAQLEKSRLLSDRFSAERPKGSFSTLEIQRTEQGDSAMYLCSSSFILAGLTDTQYFGPGTRLTVL.

The chain couples TRBV6-1 to TRBJ2-7; D unresolved. Per the germline V gene, CDR1 is MNHNS and CDR2 is SASEGT. Trimming stripped 1 base from V and 3 bases from J, with 10 bases between. This CDR3 comprises 14 residues. CDR3: CASSEGQVLYEQYF. CDR3 DNA: TGTGCCAGCAGTGAAGGCCAGGTACTCTACGAGCAGTACTTC.

This clone was recorded only once. V gene TRBV5-6 combines with J gene TRBJ2-1, with D possibly matching TRBD1 (5 bases). CDR3 length: 14 residues. Germline lookup yields CDR1 SGHDT and CDR2 YYEEEE. V lost 0 bases and J 8 bases, leaving 12 bases between the germline ends. The CDR3 reads CASSLGAGLDEQFF. In nucleotides, the CDR3 is TGTGCCAGCAGCTTGGGAGCAGGGCTCGATGAGCAGTTCTTC.

V and J are TRBV5-4 and TRBJ1-1; 9 bases are a match to TRBD1. The germline CDR1 and CDR2 sequences are SGHNT and YYREEE (reference sequence). CDR3 size: 15 residues. Trimming removed 4 bases from V and 1 base from J; junction bases left unmatched: 5. The CDR3 DNA reads as TGTGCCAGCAGCCCCATGGGACAGGGGAACACTGAAGCTTTCTTT. Translating gives CASSPMGQGNTEAFF.

The V call is TRBV2, the J call TRBJ2-7; TRBD2 is a possible D gene (6 bases). V was pared by 8 bases and J by 2 bases, with 13 bases between. Germline-derived CDR1 and CDR2 are SNHLY and FYNNEI. The CDR3 has 13 residues. CDR3 sequence reads: CASYRDLPYEQYF. CDR3 in DNA: TGTGCCAGCTACCGGGACTTACCCTACGAGCAGTACTTC.

This chain joins TRBV15 and TRBJ2-4; 7 nucleotides match TRBD2. Germline CDR1 LNHNV, CDR2 YYDKDF (reference sequence). The CDR3 extends over 16 amino acids. The trim removed 0 bases at V and 4 bases at J, leaving 6 bases unmatched. The DNA of the CDR3 is TGTGCCACCAGCAGAGACCCAGCGGGGCCAAAAAACATTCAGTACTTC. It is translated as CATSRDPAGPKNIQYF.